These 15 T cell receptor beta chains were all obtained from the same sample, sequenced in a study of circulating CD8 cells and anti-PD-1 response in melanoma. TCR libraries were prepared from about 16 ng of total RNA with the QIAseq Immune Repertoire TCR panel. One entry per CDR3 protein results from TCRdb running MiXCR on the reads. Of fewer than 450 distinct CDR3 sequences in the sample, about a tenth were seen once. From live CD3+CD8+TCRalphabeta+ cells, four PD-1 and/or TIGIT subsets were sorted. The sequencing here drew on CD8+ T cells from PBMCs, taken at baseline or after one month of anti-PD-1 therapy (not recorded which). The source is a human donor with melanoma.

This clonotype is large in the sample. This CDR3 reads CASSLVTDYEQYF. DNA for the CDR3: TGTGCCAGCAGCTTAGTGACAGACTACGAGCAGTACTTC. The chain has TRBV7-2 and TRBJ2-7; D is perhaps TRBD1 (5 bases). The germline V gene encodes CDR1 SGHTA and CDR2 FQGNSA. This CDR3 has 13 residues. The V gene lost 1 base and the J gene lost 3 bases, with 7 bases spanning the gap. Together with reference TRBV7-2 and TRBJ2-7, the CDR3 gives the full variable domain: GAGVSQSPSNKVTEKGKDVELRCDPISGHTALYWYRQSLGQGLEFLIYFQGNSAPDKSGLPSDRFSAERTGGSVSTLTIQRTQQEDSAVYLCASSLVTDYEQYFGPGTRLTVT.

On this clonotype itself: A much larger clone lies one base from this, so it may be a read error. The rearrangement joins TRBV19 to TRBJ2-7, with 10 bases lining up with TRBD2. This CDR3 contains 17 residues. In germline, CDR1 is LNHDA, CDR2 SQIVND (reference sequence). The J segment lost 7 bases and the V segment lost 5 bases, leaving 17 bases of the junction unmatched. Written as DNA, the CDR3 is TGTGCCAGTAGTGCTAAGTTCGGACTAGCGGTCTACAATGAGCAGTACTTC. It encodes CASSAKFGLAVYNEQYF.

With regard to this clonotype: A much larger clone lies a single base off, so this may be a read error. A read error is likely, as this CDR3 ends without the conserved phenylalanine or tryptophan. The V call is TRBV19, the J call TRBJ2-2, with 9 nucleotides matching TRBD1. There are 14 residues in the CDR3. V lost 7 bases to trimming and J lost 3 bases; unmatched junction nucleotides: 3. Germline CDR1 LNHDA, CDR2 SQIVND (reference sequence). For the CDR3, the DNA is TGTGCCAGTACGGGACAGGGATACACCGGGGAGCTGTTTCTT. Protein sequence: CASTGQGYTGELFL.

By share of the sample, this clonotype is large. This chain joins TRBV27 and TRBJ2-7, with TRBD1 matching over 7 bases. The V and J ends lost 6 bases and 0 bases, in that order; junction bases with no gene match: 8. The CDR3 contains 15 residues. Germline V gene data show CDR1 as MNHEY and CDR2 as SMNVEV (reference sequence). The CDR3 sequence: CASSRDREFSYEQYF. The CDR3 DNA reads TGTGCCAGCAGCCGAGACAGGGAATTCTCCTACGAGCAGTACTTC.

The rearrangement uses TRBV4-2 and TRBJ2-7; 11 nucleotides line up with TRBD2. Germline CDR1 is LGHNA and CDR2 is YNFKEQ. V gave up 0 bases and J gave up 9 bases; unmatched junction bases: 7. This CDR3 has 15 residues. CDR3 DNA: TGTGCCAGCAGCCAAGATAGCGGGAGGGCCGCTGTGCAGTACTTC. Translation: CASSQDSGRAAVQYF.

This clonotype qualifies as medium-sized. The chain carries TRBV7-9 and TRBJ2-1; a weak D match, TRBD1 (6 bases). Trimming shortened V by 5 bases and J by 0 bases, and 11 bases separated the two germline ends. The CDR3 has 15 residues. Per the germline V gene, CDR1 is SEHNR and CDR2 is FQNEAQ (reference sequence). Here the CDR3 reads CASSLTGSSYNEQFF. The CDR3 DNA sequence: TGTGCCAGCAGCCTAACAGGGAGCTCCTACAATGAGCAGTTCTTC.

This clonotype is large (0.1 to 1%). The CDR3 here is CASSRDSSSSYEQYF. CDR3 nucleotides: TGTGCCAGCAGTAGGGACTCCTCGAGCTCCTACGAGCAGTACTTC. V usage is TRBV2 and J usage is TRBJ2-7; tentative D call: TRBD2 (6 bases). There are 15 residues in the CDR3. Germline loops: CDR1 SNHLY, CDR2 FYNNEI. V lost 5 bases and J lost 0, with 14 bases in between.

Concerning this clonotype: It may be a read error: a sequence one base away is much more abundant. The CDR3 loop is CSVGSRNSYEQYF. DNA for the CDR3: TGCAGCGTTGGATCCAGAAACTCCTACGAGCAGTACTTC. The chain couples TRBV29-1 to TRBJ2-7; no firm D call. Germline V lookup: CDR1 SQVTM, CDR2 ANQGSEA. The CDR3 runs to 13 residues. V shed 4 bases and J shed 0 bases, with 10 bases lying between them.

Within the sample, this clonotype is medium-sized. V is TRBV27 and J is TRBJ2-5, with D perhaps matching TRBD2 (6 bases). V lost 1 base and J 5 bases, leaving 11 bases between the germline ends. The CDR3 is made up of 14 amino acids. Germline CDR1 reads MNHEY; CDR2 reads SMNVEV (reference sequence). The CDR3 here is CASSLYAGRETQYF. CDR3 DNA sequence: TGTGCCAGCAGTTTATACGCGGGGCGGGAGACCCAGTACTTC.

By its share, this clonotype is medium-sized. This rearrangement joins TRBV29-1 to TRBJ2-7, with a tentative D call TRBD1 (5 bases). In germline, CDR1 is SQVTM, CDR2 ANQGSEA. The CDR3 has 12 residues. Between the trimmed V and J ends, which lost 7 bases and 2 bases, there was a span of 12 bases. DNA of the CDR3: TGCAGCGCCGAAGGGGAAACCTACGAGCAGTACTTC. As protein: CSAEGETYEQYF.

Relative to its sample, this clonotype is medium-sized. The V call is TRBV19, the J call TRBJ2-1; the D is unclear. Germline CDR1 is LNHDA and CDR2 is SQIVND (reference sequence). Trimming pared 2 bases from V and 7 bases from J, leaving 18 bases between. This CDR3 is 16 amino acids long. The DNA of the CDR3 is TGTGCCAGTAGTATATACGACGGCTGGGCTGGGAATGAGCAGTTCTTC. It yields the protein CASSIYDGWAGNEQFF.

The chain combines TRBV13 with TRBJ2-5, with 8 bases identical to TRBD1. V dropped 0 bases and J dropped 2; count of bases not matched to a gene: 5. Germline CDR1 reads PRHDT; CDR2 reads FYEKMQ (reference sequence). The CDR3 is 16 amino acids. DNA of the CDR3: TGTGCCAGCAGCTTAGGGGACAGGGAATGGCAAGAGACCCAGTACTTC. Protein product: CASSLGDREWQETQYF.

In its sample, this clonotype is large. The chain recombines TRBV2 with TRBJ2-1; perhaps TRBD2 as D (5 bases). V shed 4 bases and J shed 9 bases, with 19 bases lying between them. The CDR3 is made up of 15 amino acids. CDR1 and CDR2 (germline): SNHLY, FYNNEI. DNA of the CDR3: TGTGCCAGCAGTGGCCGATACGGACCCCGGGGTGAGCAGTTCTTC. Residues: CASSGRYGPRGEQFF.

To note about this clonotype: At one end the junction does not follow the germline gene, possibly because of a read error. This chain connects TRBV2 to TRBJ2-1; the D is unclear. The V gene's germline CDR1 is SNHLY and CDR2 FYNNEI. The CDR3 is 16 residues long. CDR3 in DNA: TGTGCCAGCAGTGATCCCTCCGAAGCCACGTCAGATGAGCAGTCCTTC. Translation gives CASSDPSEATSDEQSF.

This clonotype is labeled as large. The chain joins TRBV28 to TRBJ2-3; 9 bases agree with TRBD2. In germline, CDR1 is MDHEN, CDR2 SYDVKM. The CDR3 spans 14 residues. The V gene end was trimmed by 3 bases and the J gene end by 3 bases; junction bases not matched to a gene: 1. The CDR3 bases are TGTGCCAGCAGTTTCCTAGCGGGGACAGATACGCAGTATTTT. Its protein product is CASSFLAGTDTQYF.